These 28 T cell receptor beta chains came from one sample sequenced in a study of blood T cell repertoires in COVID-19 (dated by TCRdb to 2020 to 2021). The library was produced with the immunoSEQ multiplex PCR assay. Held by TCRdb, this immuneACCESS table contains in-frame sequences only and omits some clones. Under half of the omission traces to an unresolved V gene where checked; the cause of the rest is unknown. Within this sample are about 99,000 clones, with over 85% of them counted one time only. 17% of the sample is held by the ten biggest clonotypes. Sample: peripheral blood. These receptors were taken from a woman older than 75 in a cohort sampled during active COVID-19.

This chain links TRBV10-3 with TRBJ2-1, with TRBD2 matching 8 bases. V gave up 5 bases and J gave up 4 bases; unmatched junction bases: 4. CDR1 and CDR2 (germline): ENHRY, SYGVKD. The CDR3 extends over 14 amino acids. The CDR3 spells CAISTSGAYNEQFF. The CDR3 nucleotides are TGTGCCATCAGTACTAGCGGAGCTTACAATGAGCAGTTCTTC.

In DNA, the CDR3 is TGCGCCAGCAGCTTGCCCCTCACCGGGGAGCTGTTTTTT. This gives the protein CASSLPLTGELFF. The chain has TRBV5-1 and TRBJ2-2; unclear D gene. This CDR3 has 13 amino acids. Trimming shortened V by 1 base and J by 4 bases, and 5 bases separated the two germline ends. Germline lookup yields CDR1 SGHRS and CDR2 YFSETQ.

This chain links TRBV10-3 with TRBJ2-3; 7 nucleotides align to TRBD1. The germline CDR1 and CDR2 sequences are ENHRY and SYGVKD. The CDR3 is made up of 14 amino acids. V lost 3 bases and J lost 1; bases outside the gene matches: 1. CDR3 nucleotide sequence: TGTGCCATCAGTGAAGACAGGGGCACAGATACGCAGTATTTT. It translates to CAISEDRGTDTQYF.

The sample holds one count of this clone. The chain is built from TRBV29-1 and TRBJ1-2; D unresolved. Trimming removed 7 bases at V and 7 bases at J, with 16 bases between. In germline, CDR1 is SQVTM, CDR2 ANQGSEA. The CDR3 loop spans 12 amino acids. CDR3 loop: CSASTGNGGYTF. DNA of the CDR3: TGCAGCGCTAGTACTGGTAACGGTGGCTACACCTTC.

The V call is TRBV7-9, the J call TRBJ2-3; the D is unclear. Germline V gene lookup returns CDR1 SEHNR and CDR2 FQNEAQ (reference sequence). The germline V and J ends were trimmed by 8 bases and 6 bases, with 15 bases remaining between them. CDR3 size: 13 residues. CDR3 loop: CASVPFTGDTQYF. CDR3 coding DNA: TGTGCCAGCGTCCCCTTCACCGGGGATACGCAGTATTTT.

The V gene is TRBV2, the J gene TRBJ1-2; 10 bases fit TRBD1. The J segment lost 8 bases and the V segment lost 5 bases, leaving 5 bases of the junction unmatched. The CDR3 is made up of 13 amino acids. In germline, CDR1 is SNHLY, CDR2 FYNNEI. The CDR3 nucleotides are TGTGCCAGCAGTCTGACAGGGGGCGAAGGCTACACCTTC. Translating it yields CASSLTGGEGYTF.

The CDR3: CASGLVIDRQGSEQFF. CDR3 nucleotide sequence: TGTGCTAGTGGTTTGGTTATCGACAGACAGGGGAGTGAGCAGTTCTTC. J is TRBJ2-1 and V is TRBV12-5, with 8 positions matching TRBD1. The CDR3 consists of 16 residues. V lost 0 bases, J lost 9 bases, and 10 bases stayed unmatched. Germline V lookup: CDR1 LGHNT, CDR2 FRNRAP.

The rearrangement links TRBV7-9 to TRBJ2-1; perhaps TRBD2 as D (6 bases). Germline V gene sequence: CDR1 SEHNR, CDR2 FQNEAQ (reference sequence). The CDR3 loop spans 13 amino acids. V was pared by 7 bases and J by 4 bases, with 11 bases between. Written as DNA, the CDR3 is TGTGCCAGCATTAGGAGGGGTTACAATGAGCAGTTCTTC. Translated, it gives CASIRRGYNEQFF.

V usage is TRBV24-1 and J usage is TRBJ2-3; the D gene is possibly TRBD2 (5 bases). V was cut by 1 base and J by 13 bases, with 8 bases left in between. The germline V gene has CDR1 KGHDR and CDR2 SFDVKD. The CDR3 covers 11 residues. CDR3 sequence reads: CATSDLGREYF. DNA of the CDR3: TGTGCCACCAGTGATTTAGGGCGGGAGTATTTT.

V and J are TRBV19 and TRBJ1-1; no reliable D call. V was pared by 8 bases and J by 1 base, with 5 bases between. The CDR3 runs to 11 residues. CDR1 and CDR2 (germline): LNHDA, SQIVND (reference sequence). The CDR3 DNA is TGTGCCAGTCCGGGGAACACTGAAGCTTTCTTT. Translation: CASPGNTEAFF.

The chain has TRBV19 and TRBJ2-5, with 8 bases matching TRBD2. CDR3 length: 12 amino acids. J was trimmed by 10 bases and V by 3 bases; bases with no gene match: 4. The V gene's germline CDR1 is LNHDA and CDR2 SQIVND (reference sequence). The CDR3 region has the DNA TGTGCCAGTAGTATTAGGAGCGGGGGCCAGTACTTC. It codes for CASSIRSGGQYF.

This chain joins TRBV10-2 and TRBJ1-1; D is undetermined. The V and J ends lost 7 bases and 0 bases respectively, with 12 bases between them. The CDR3 has 14 amino acids. From germline, CDR1 is WSHSY and CDR2 SAAADI. CDR3 bases: TGCGCCAGCAAGCAACAGAATATGAACACTGAAGCTTTCTTT. Amino acids: CASKQQNMNTEAFF.

In its sample, this clone was seen once. V gene TRBV5-1 combines with J gene TRBJ2-7; D is perhaps TRBD1 (6 bases). V was trimmed by 3 bases and J by 3 bases, leaving 13 bases between them. CDR3 length equals 14 residues. CDR1 SGHRS and CDR2 YFSETQ come from the germline V gene. The CDR3 sequence is CASSSSGANYEQYF. CDR3 bases: TGCGCCAGCAGCTCGTCAGGGGCCAACTACGAGCAGTACTTC.

This clone has more than one count but fewer than ten. The chain employs TRBV5-1 and TRBJ1-6, with D unclear. CDR1 and CDR2 from the germline V gene are SGHRS and YFSETQ. The CDR3 runs to 13 residues. Trimming took off 0 bases at V and 11 bases at J, with 9 bases between the two ends. The CDR3 loop is CASSLGSRAPLHF. The CDR3 nucleotides read TGCGCCAGCAGCTTGGGGTCACGGGCACCCCTCCACTTT. The full variable domain, in which reference TRBV5-1 and TRBJ1-6 provide the parts outside the CDR3, is KAGVTQTPRYLIKTRGQQVTLSCSPISGHRSVSWYQQTPGQGLQFLFEYFSETQRNKGNFPGRFSGRQFSNSRSEMNVSTLELGDSALYLCASSLGSRAPLHFGNGTRLTVT.

This sequence joins TRBV11-2 and TRBJ2-3; no reliable D call. There are 13 residues in the CDR3. V was cut by 0 bases and J by 3 bases, with 4 bases left in between. In germline, CDR1 is SGHAT, CDR2 FQNNGV. CDR3 nucleotides: TGTGCCAGCAGCTTAGAGCGGACAGATACGCAGTATTTT. Amino acids: CASSLERTDTQYF.

The rearrangement uses TRBV5-4 and TRBJ2-3, with 7 positions matching TRBD1. Trimming removed 0 bases from V and 4 bases from J; junction bases left unmatched: 5. CDR3 length: 15 amino acids. Germline lookup yields CDR1 SGHNT and CDR2 YYREEE (reference sequence). CDR3 DNA: TGTGCCAGCAGCTTGGGAGGGGGCGATCCAGATACGCAGTATTTT. Encoded protein: CASSLGGGDPDTQYF. Full variable domain (outside the CDR3, taken from reference TRBV5-4 and TRBJ2-3): ETGVTQSPTHLIKTRGQQVTLRCSSQSGHNTVSWYQQALGQGPQFIFQYYREEENGRGNFPPRFSGLQFPNYSSELNVNALELDDSALYLCASSLGGGDPDTQYFGPGTRLTVL.

V is TRBV7-8 and J is TRBJ1-5; D is possibly TRBD1 (5 bases). This CDR3 has 15 amino acids. Germline assignment: CDR1 SGHVS and CDR2 FQNEAQ. Trimming removed 1 base from V and 3 bases from J, with 10 bases in between. The CDR3 DNA reads TGTGCCAGCAGCTTAGGGCAGGGTCACAATCAGCCCCAGCATTTT. As protein: CASSLGQGHNQPQHF.

The chain combines TRBV3-1 (or the pseudogene TRBV3-2) with TRBJ2-7; D is unclear. The CDR3 length is 13 residues. In germline, CDR1 is LGHDT, CDR2 YNNKEL (reference sequence). Trimming removed 1 base at V and 0 bases at J, with 4 bases between. The CDR3 here is CASSQASSYEQYF. In nucleotides, the CDR3 is TGTGCCAGCAGCCAAGCGAGCTCCTACGAGCAGTACTTC.

The table lists this clone with a count of one. This rearrangement joins TRBV4-1 to TRBJ2-7; TRBD2 matches 8 bases. Looked up from germline, CDR1 is MGHRA and CDR2 is YSYEKL. J lost 1 base, V lost 0 bases, and 5 bases had no gene match. This CDR3 is 16 amino acids long. CDR3 sequence reads: CASSQDLTSGSYEQYF. The DNA of the CDR3 is TGCGCCAGCAGCCAAGATCTAACTAGCGGTTCCTACGAGCAGTACTTC.

The chain combines TRBV21-1 with TRBJ1-2; the DNA was not compared with TRBD1, the D call given in the table. TRBV21-1 is termed a pseudogene. The CDR3 is 16 amino acids. CDR3 bases: TGTGCCAGCAGCACCACCTGTAGCAGGGGGCTTGTGGGCTACACCTTC. It encodes CASSTTCSRGLVGYTF.

This sequence joins TRBV11-2 and TRBJ2-1, with 8 positions matching TRBD2. Trimming at V came to 6 bases and at J to 4 bases, leaving 8 bases not matched to a gene. The CDR3 spans 15 residues. The germline V gene encodes CDR1 SGHAT and CDR2 FQNNGV. The CDR3 region has the DNA TGTGCCAGCAGACAGAGCGGGGGAGTTTACAATGAGCAGTTCTTC. Amino acids: CASRQSGGVYNEQFF. The full variable domain, with the rest looked up from reference TRBV11-2 and TRBJ2-1, is EAGVAQSPRYKIIEKRQSVAFWCNPISGHATLYWYQQILGQGPKLLIQFQNNGVVDDSQLPKDRFSAERLKGVDSTLKIQPAKLEDSAVYLCASRQSGGVYNEQFFGPGTRLTVL.

The chain has TRBV5-8 and TRBJ2-1; D is possibly TRBD2 (5 bases). This CDR3 region has 15 residues. The germline V gene encodes CDR1 SGHTS and CDR2 YDEGEE. V gave up 0 bases and J gave up 0 bases, with 7 bases separating them. The CDR3 here is CASSLGTFSYNEQFF. The DNA for the CDR3 is TGTGCCAGCAGCTTGGGGACTTTCTCCTACAATGAGCAGTTCTTC.

The chain recombines TRBV18 with TRBJ2-7, with D hard to call. Germline CDR1 is KGHSH and CDR2 is LQKENI. V was cut by 3 bases and J by 0 bases, with 9 bases left in between. The CDR3 has 14 residues. Here the CDR3 DNA reads TGTGCCAGCTCACCGAACATACACTCCTACGAGCAGTACTTC. Translated: CASSPNIHSYEQYF.

V and J are TRBV19 and TRBJ2-3; 8 nucleotides agree with TRBD1. From germline, CDR1 is LNHDA and CDR2 SQIVND (reference sequence). The CDR3 sequence is 13 residues long. The V gene end was trimmed by 5 bases and the J gene end by 9 bases; junction bases not matched to a gene: 7. The CDR3 region has the DNA TGTGCCAGTAGTTCCCCGGACAGGGCAACGCAGTATTTT. This translates into CASSSPDRATQYF.

The rearrangement joins TRBV9 to TRBJ2-1, with 9 positions matching TRBD2. This CDR3 region has 14 residues. The germline gives CDR1 SGDLS, CDR2 YYNGEE. After removal of 0 bases from V and 8 bases from J, the junction contained 3 bases not matched to a gene. CDR3 sequence: CASSVEVAGDEQFF. Here the CDR3 DNA reads TGTGCCAGCAGCGTAGAAGTAGCGGGAGATGAGCAGTTCTTC.

This rearrangement joins TRBV14 to TRBJ1-4; 9 nucleotides align to TRBD1. The ends lost 1 base at V and 11 bases at J; junction bases unmatched: 8. Looked up from germline, CDR1 is SGHDN and CDR2 is FVKESK. This CDR3 has 15 residues. The CDR3 DNA sequence: TGTGCCAGCAGCCAAGGCGGGACAGGGATGAAGAAACTGTTTTTT. The encoded protein is CASSQGGTGMKKLFF.

V is TRBV18 and J is TRBJ1-5; no reliable D call. Trimming took off 3 bases at V and 6 bases at J, with 12 bases between the two ends. The CDR3 loop spans 14 amino acids. From germline, CDR1 is KGHSH and CDR2 LQKENI. The DNA for the CDR3 is TGTGCCAGCTCACCTGGGTGGTCTAGTCAGCCCCAGCATTTT. Translation: CASSPGWSSQPQHF. Combining the CDR3 with reference TRBV18 and TRBJ1-5 gives the whole variable domain NAGVMQNPRHLVRRRGQEARLRCSPMKGHSHVYWYRQLPEEGLKFMVYLQKENIIDESGMPKERFSAEFPKEGPSILRIQQVVRGDSAAYFCASSPGWSSQPQHFGDGTRLSIL.

The chain recombines TRBV10-3 with TRBJ2-1; D perhaps matches TRBD2 (6 bases). Germline V CDR1 and CDR2: ENHRY, SYGVKD. The CDR3 is 15 residues long. Trimming took off 4 bases at V and 6 bases at J, with 16 bases between the two ends. The CDR3 sequence: CAISGLGERANEQFF. The CDR3 DNA is TGTGCCATCAGTGGACTGGGGGAGCGGGCCAATGAGCAGTTCTTC.